This T cell receptor (beta chain) was captured in a study of shared clonotypes between healthy human individuals. In the study overall: Samples came from two female and a few male donors aged 18 to 49. CD4 naive and memory got three plates each, CD8 naive two, CD8 memory one.

As to this clone: Its antigen is still unknown.

The assay was immunoSEQ multiplex PCR, and TCRdb's table has in-frame clones only and misses some. The sample has about 820,000 clones, about 91% seen once. Study-level findings and limits: Clonotype sharing among donors, it was expected, would be affected by sequencing depth. Naive subsets typically showed greater estimated richness than memory subsets.

Naive CD8 populations comprised CD45RO-negative cells positively selected for CCR7, excluding terminally differentiated effector memory CD45RA+ cells. The CDR3 contains 13 residues. The V segment lost 5 bases and the J segment 4 bases; nucleotides outside the gene matches: 4. Germline CDR1 is SGHAT and CDR2 is FQNNGV. This clonotype was sampled from a man aged 25-45 years in good health. Input material: naive CD8+ T cells sorted from blood. The rearrangement joins TRBV11-2 to TRBJ2-7; TRBD1 aligns across 8 bases. CDR3 residues: CASSPQGAYEQYF. Here the CDR3 DNA reads TGTGCCAGCAGCCCCCAGGGGGCGTACGAGCAGTACTTC.